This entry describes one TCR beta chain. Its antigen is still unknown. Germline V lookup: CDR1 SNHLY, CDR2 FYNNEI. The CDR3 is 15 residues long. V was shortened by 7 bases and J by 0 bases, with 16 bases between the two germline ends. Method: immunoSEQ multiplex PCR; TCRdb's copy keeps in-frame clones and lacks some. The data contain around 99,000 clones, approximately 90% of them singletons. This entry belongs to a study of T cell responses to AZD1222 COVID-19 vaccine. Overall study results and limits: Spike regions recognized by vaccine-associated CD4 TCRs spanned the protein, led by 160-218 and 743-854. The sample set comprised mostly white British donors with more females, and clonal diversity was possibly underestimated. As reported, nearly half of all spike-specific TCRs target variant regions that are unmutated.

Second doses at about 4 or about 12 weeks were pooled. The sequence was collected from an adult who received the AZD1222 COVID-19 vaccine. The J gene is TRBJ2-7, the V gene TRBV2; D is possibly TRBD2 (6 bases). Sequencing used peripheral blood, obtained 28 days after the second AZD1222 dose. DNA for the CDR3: TGTGCCAGCACCCCCGGATCGGGGGACTCCTACGAGCAGTACTTC. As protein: CASTPGSGDSYEQYF.